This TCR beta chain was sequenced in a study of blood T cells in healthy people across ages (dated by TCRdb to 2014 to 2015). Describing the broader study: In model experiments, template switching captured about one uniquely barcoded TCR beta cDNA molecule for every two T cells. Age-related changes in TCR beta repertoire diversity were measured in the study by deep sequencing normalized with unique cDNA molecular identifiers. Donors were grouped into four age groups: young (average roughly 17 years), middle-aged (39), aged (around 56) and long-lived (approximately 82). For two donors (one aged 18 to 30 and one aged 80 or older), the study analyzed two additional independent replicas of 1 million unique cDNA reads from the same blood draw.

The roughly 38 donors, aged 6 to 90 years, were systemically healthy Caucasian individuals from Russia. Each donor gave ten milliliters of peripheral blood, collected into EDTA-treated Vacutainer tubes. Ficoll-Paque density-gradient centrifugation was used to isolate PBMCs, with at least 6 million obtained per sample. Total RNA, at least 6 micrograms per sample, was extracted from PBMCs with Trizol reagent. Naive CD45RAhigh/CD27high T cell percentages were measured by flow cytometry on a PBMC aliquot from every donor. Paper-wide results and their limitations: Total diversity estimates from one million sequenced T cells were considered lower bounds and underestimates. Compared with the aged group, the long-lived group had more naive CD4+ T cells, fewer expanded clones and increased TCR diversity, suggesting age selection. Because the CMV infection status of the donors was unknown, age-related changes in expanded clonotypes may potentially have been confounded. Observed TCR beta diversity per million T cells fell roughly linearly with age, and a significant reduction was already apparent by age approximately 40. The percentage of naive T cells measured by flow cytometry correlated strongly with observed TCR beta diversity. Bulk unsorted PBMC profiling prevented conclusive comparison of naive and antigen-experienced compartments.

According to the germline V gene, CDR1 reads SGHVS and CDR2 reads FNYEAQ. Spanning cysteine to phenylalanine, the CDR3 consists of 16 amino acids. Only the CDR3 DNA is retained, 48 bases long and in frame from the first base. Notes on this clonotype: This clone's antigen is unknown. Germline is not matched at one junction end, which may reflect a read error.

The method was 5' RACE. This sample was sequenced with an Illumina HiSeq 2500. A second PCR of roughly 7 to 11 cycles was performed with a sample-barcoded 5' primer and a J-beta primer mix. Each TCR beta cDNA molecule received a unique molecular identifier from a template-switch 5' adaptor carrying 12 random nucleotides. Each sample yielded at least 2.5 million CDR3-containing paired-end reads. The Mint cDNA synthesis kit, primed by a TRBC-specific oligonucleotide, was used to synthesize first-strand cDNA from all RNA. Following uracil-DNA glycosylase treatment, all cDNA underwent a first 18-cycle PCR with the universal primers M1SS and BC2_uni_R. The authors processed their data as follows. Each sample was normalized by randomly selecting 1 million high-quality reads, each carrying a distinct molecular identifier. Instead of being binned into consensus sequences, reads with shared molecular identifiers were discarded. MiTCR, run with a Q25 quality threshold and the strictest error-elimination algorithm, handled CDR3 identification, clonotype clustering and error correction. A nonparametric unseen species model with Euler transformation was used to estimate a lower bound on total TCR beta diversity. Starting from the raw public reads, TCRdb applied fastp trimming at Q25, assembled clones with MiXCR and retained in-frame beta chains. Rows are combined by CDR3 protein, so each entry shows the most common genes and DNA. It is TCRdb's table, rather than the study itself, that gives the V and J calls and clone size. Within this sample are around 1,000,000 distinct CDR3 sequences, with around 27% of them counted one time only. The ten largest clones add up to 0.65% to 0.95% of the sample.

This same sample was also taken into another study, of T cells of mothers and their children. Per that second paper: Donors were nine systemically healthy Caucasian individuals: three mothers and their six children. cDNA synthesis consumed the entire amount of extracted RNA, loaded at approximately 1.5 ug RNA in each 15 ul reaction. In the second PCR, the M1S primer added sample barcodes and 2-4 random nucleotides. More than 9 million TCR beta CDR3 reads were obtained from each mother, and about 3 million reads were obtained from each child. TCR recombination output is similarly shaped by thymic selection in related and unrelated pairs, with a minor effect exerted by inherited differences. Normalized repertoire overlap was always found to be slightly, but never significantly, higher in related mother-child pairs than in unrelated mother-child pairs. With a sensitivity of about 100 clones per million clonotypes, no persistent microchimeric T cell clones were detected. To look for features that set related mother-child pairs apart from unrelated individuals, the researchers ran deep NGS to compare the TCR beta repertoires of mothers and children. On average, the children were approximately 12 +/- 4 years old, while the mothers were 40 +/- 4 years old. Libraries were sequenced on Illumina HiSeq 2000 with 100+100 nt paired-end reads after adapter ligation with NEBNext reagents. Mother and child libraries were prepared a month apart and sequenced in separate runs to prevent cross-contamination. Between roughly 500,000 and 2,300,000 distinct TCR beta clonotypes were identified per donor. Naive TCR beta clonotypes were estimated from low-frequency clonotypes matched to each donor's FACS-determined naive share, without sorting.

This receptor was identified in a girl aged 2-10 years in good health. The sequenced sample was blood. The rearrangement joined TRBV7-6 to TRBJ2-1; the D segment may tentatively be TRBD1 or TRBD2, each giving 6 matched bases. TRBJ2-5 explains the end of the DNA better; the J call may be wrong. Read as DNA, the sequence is TGTGCCAGCGGCTTAACAGGGCTAGCGTTTACGGAGACCCAGTACTTC. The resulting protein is CASGLTGLAFTETQYF.